One sample yielded the 23 T cell receptor beta chains listed below, sequenced in a study of CD8 T cells in ankylosing spondylitis. TCRdb ran MiXCR on the 5' RACE reads and lists one entry per CDR3 protein. The sample includes roughly 230,000 distinct CDR3 sequences, over 15% of them seen just once. Sequenced sample: blood, either unsorted or a sorted T cell fraction (not recorded which). Receptors originate from a male donor with ankylosing spondylitis or in good health (not recorded which).

There are many counts of this clonotype. CDR3 nucleotide sequence: TGCAGCGCTGCGCCGGGTCTCCCCGATGGCTACACCTTC. It encodes CSAAPGLPDGYTF. The chain has TRBV29-1 and TRBJ1-2, with D unresolved. This CDR3 is 13 amino acids long. V was cut by 7 bases and J by 6 bases, with 18 bases left in between. CDR1 and CDR2 (germline): SQVTM, ANQGSEA.

The table lists this clonotype with many counts. The rearrangement links TRBV29-1 to TRBJ2-5; 8 positions match TRBD2. Germline-derived CDR1 and CDR2 are SQVTM and ANQGSEA. CDR3 length: 12 residues. The V gene end was trimmed by 5 bases and the J gene end by 6 bases; junction bases not matched to a gene: 5. DNA for the CDR3: TGCAGCGTTTACGGGAGGGGGAAGACCCAGTACTTC. This codes for CSVYGRGKTQYF.

The chain combines TRBV7-3 with TRBJ1-1, with 7 bases aligning to TRBD1. With 4 bases clipped from V and 6 bases from J, the junction kept 8 bases outside the gene matches. This CDR3 has 14 residues. In germline, CDR1 is SGHTA, CDR2 FQGTGA. CDR3 amino acids: CASSWTGPNAEAFF. CDR3 coding DNA: TGTGCCAGCAGCTGGACAGGTCCAAACGCTGAAGCTTTCTTT.

The V call is TRBV5-1, the J call TRBJ2-7; D is undetermined. Between the trimmed V and J ends, which lost 0 bases and 1 base, there was a span of 8 bases. This CDR3 is built from 14 residues. Germline CDR1 is SGHRS and CDR2 is YFSETQ. Here the CDR3 reads CASSLDHPSYEQYF. The CDR3 DNA sequence: TGCGCCAGCAGCTTGGACCATCCATCCTACGAGCAGTACTTC.

This chain connects TRBV28 to TRBJ2-5; D remains ambiguous. From germline, CDR1 is MDHEN and CDR2 SYDVKM. The CDR3 sequence is 12 residues long. The V and J ends lost 4 bases and 4 bases respectively, with 7 bases between them. In DNA form, the CDR3 reads TGTGCCAGCAGTTCGCTTCTAGAGACCCAGTACTTC. Encoded protein: CASSSLLETQYF.

This clonotype was picked up a small number of times. The gene calls are TRBV4-3 and TRBJ2-7; TRBD2 aligns across 7 bases. J was trimmed by 0 bases and V by 4 bases; bases with no gene match: 15. CDR3 length: 18 residues. Germline CDR1 LGHNA, CDR2 YSLEER. The CDR3 sequence: CASSPGRRRELSSYEQYF. The DNA of the CDR3 is TGCGCCAGCAGCCCGGGTAGAAGGCGGGAGCTATCCTCCTACGAGCAGTACTTC.

The chain carries TRBV6-1 and TRBJ2-1; D might be TRBD1 (6 bases). Germline V CDR1 and CDR2: MNHNS, SASEGT. This CDR3 region has 13 residues. Trimming stripped 10 bases from V and 5 bases from J, with 15 bases between. This CDR3 is CATAGELDNEQFF. CDR3 coding DNA: TGTGCCACCGCAGGGGAGCTCGACAATGAGCAGTTCTTC.

The chain couples TRBV20-1 to TRBJ2-5, with 7 bases fitting TRBD2. Germline assignment: CDR1 DFQATT and CDR2 SNEGSKA (reference sequence). V was clipped by 0 bases and J by 5 bases; unmatched bases: 6. The length of the CDR3 is 14 residues. CDR3 loop: CSARDLLGGETQYF. In nucleotides, the CDR3 is TGCAGTGCTAGAGATCTGTTGGGAGGGGAGACCCAGTACTTC.

The chain combines TRBV20-1 with TRBJ2-7; TRBD2 matches 13 bases. The germline CDR1 and CDR2 sequences are DFQATT and SNEGSKA (reference sequence). CDR3 length: 14 amino acids. V dropped 5 bases and J dropped 2; count of bases not matched to a gene: 3. The DNA of the CDR3 is TGCAGTGCTCCCGGGACTAGCGGGACCTACGAGCAGTACTTC. This sequence encodes CSAPGTSGTYEQYF.

The chain has TRBV12-3 or TRBV12-4 and TRBJ1-1, with TRBD1 as a possible D gene (5 bases). V lost 6 bases to trimming and J lost 6 bases, with 11 bases between them. There are 12 residues in the CDR3. CDR3 DNA sequence: TGTGCCAGCAGCCCAGGGTTCTCTGAAGCTTTCTTT. It translates to CASSPGFSEAFF.

This clonotype was observed many times. The genes are TRBV25-1 and TRBJ1-6; a possible D gene is TRBD1 (5 bases). V dropped 6 bases and J dropped 6 bases, with 15 bases sitting between them. Per germline, CDR1 MGHDK and CDR2 SYGVNS. This CDR3 has 15 residues. For the CDR3, the DNA is TGTGCCAGCAGGATGCCGGGACTCCCTAATTCACCCCTCCACTTT. This translates into CASRMPGLPNSPLHF.

The V call is TRBV4-1, the J call TRBJ1-1; TRBD1 matches at 7 bases. The V gene's germline CDR1 is MGHRA and CDR2 YSYEKL. The CDR3 is made up of 14 amino acids. J gave up 4 bases and V 4 bases, and 6 bases lay outside the gene matches. CDR3 bases: TGCGCCAGCAGCCCGCGTGCAGGGGGCACTGAAGCTTTCTTT. This sequence encodes CASSPRAGGTEAFF.

The chain joins TRBV5-6 to TRBJ2-7, with a tentative D call TRBD1 (6 bases). The CDR3 is 13 amino acids. V lost 4 bases and J lost 5, with 13 bases in between. Germline CDR1 SGHDT, CDR2 YYEEEE. This CDR3 reads CASSPRGIDEQYF. The CDR3 bases are TGTGCCAGCAGCCCCAGGGGTATTGACGAGCAGTACTTC.

This chain uses TRBV7-9 with TRBJ1-1, with a tentative D call TRBD1 (6 bases). V shed 2 bases and J shed 2 bases, with 12 bases lying between them. The CDR3 totals 15 residues. Germline-derived CDR1 and CDR2 are SEHNR and FQNEAQ (reference sequence). The CDR3: CASSLSDRTNTEAFF. The CDR3 bases are TGTGCCAGCAGCTTATCCGACAGGACAAACACTGAAGCTTTCTTT.

This clonotype has at least ten counts. The chain uses TRBV4-3 and TRBJ1-5, with D possibly being TRBD1 (5 bases). Trimming left V 4 bases short and J 7 bases short, with 17 bases between. Germline values: CDR1 LGHNA, CDR2 YSLEER. The CDR3 is made up of 15 amino acids. The CDR3 loop is CASSPFGGAGQPQHF. The CDR3 DNA follows: TGCGCCAGCAGCCCCTTTGGAGGGGCTGGACAGCCCCAGCATTTT.

This clonotype was seen more than once but under ten times. CDR3 nucleotides: TGTGCCAGCAGGGTGACAGCCTCCTACGAGCAGTACTTC. Amino acids: CASRVTASYEQYF. The chain links TRBV12-3 or TRBV12-4 to TRBJ2-7, with D perhaps TRBD1 (5 bases). V shed 6 bases and J shed 0 bases, with 9 bases lying between them. The CDR3 has 13 residues.

A single count supports this clonotype. V usage is TRBV29-1 and J usage is TRBJ1-1; tentatively, D is TRBD1 (5 bases). Trimming left V 4 bases short and J 6 bases short, with 12 bases between. Germline V gives CDR1 SQVTM, CDR2 ANQGSEA. The CDR3 runs 12 residues. The CDR3 DNA sequence: TGCAGCGTTGTGTGGGGGGGGGCTGAAGCTTTCTTT. The encoded protein is CSVVWGGAEAFF.

The chain links TRBV5-1 to TRBJ2-3; D is unclear. V lost 4 bases and J lost 2, with 14 bases in between. Germline CDR1 reads SGHRS; CDR2 reads YFSETQ. The CDR3 length is 15 residues. As DNA, the CDR3 is TGCGCCAGCAGCCCATACGAGGAGAACACAGATACGCAGTATTTT. Its protein is CASSPYEENTDTQYF.

This clonotype was observed at least ten times. V is TRBV10-3 and J is TRBJ2-7; 7 positions match TRBD1. V lost 4 bases, J lost 2 bases, and 2 bases stayed unmatched. CDR1 is ENHRY and CDR2 is SYGVKD in the germline V gene. This CDR3 has 13 amino acids. DNA for the CDR3: TGTGCCATCAGTGGGGACAGTGCCTACGAGCAGTACTTC. Translating it yields CAISGDSAYEQYF.

V usage is TRBV4-3 and J usage is TRBJ2-7; 7 nucleotides align to TRBD2. V shed 0 bases and J 0 bases; nucleotides not matched to a gene: 5. CDR3 length equals 16 residues. Germline V CDR1 and CDR2: LGHNA, YSLEER. CDR3 DNA: TGCGCCAGCAGCCAAGATCGGGGGGAGGGCTCCTACGAGCAGTACTTC. Its translation is CASSQDRGEGSYEQYF.

The chain employs TRBV7-9 and TRBJ2-2; 7 bases map to TRBD2. V lost 4 bases and J lost 6; bases outside the gene matches: 8. Germline values: CDR1 SEHNR, CDR2 FQNEAQ (reference sequence). This CDR3 spans 15 amino acids. This CDR3 is CASSYPGLYPGELFF. DNA for the CDR3: TGTGCCAGCAGCTACCCGGGACTATACCCCGGGGAGCTGTTTTTT.

The chain recombines TRBV7-9 with TRBJ2-7; 10 bases match TRBD2. Germline CDR1 reads SEHNR; CDR2 reads FQNEAQ (reference sequence). Losses at the gene ends were 5 bases for V and 0 bases for J; bases not matched to a gene: 7. This CDR3 contains 16 residues. This CDR3 reads CASSPAGGPSSYEQYF. The DNA for the CDR3 is TGTGCCAGCAGCCCAGCGGGAGGGCCTTCCTCCTACGAGCAGTACTTC.

The rearrangement joins TRBV5-1 to TRBJ1-1, with 9 positions matching TRBD1. The ends lost 3 bases at V and 5 bases at J; junction bases unmatched: 11. The CDR3 spans 16 residues. Germline values: CDR1 SGHRS, CDR2 YFSETQ. The CDR3, as DNA: TGCGCCAGCAGCTCCGGGACAGGGTTTTTAGGGACTGAAGCTTTCTTT. It translates to CASSSGTGFLGTEAFF.